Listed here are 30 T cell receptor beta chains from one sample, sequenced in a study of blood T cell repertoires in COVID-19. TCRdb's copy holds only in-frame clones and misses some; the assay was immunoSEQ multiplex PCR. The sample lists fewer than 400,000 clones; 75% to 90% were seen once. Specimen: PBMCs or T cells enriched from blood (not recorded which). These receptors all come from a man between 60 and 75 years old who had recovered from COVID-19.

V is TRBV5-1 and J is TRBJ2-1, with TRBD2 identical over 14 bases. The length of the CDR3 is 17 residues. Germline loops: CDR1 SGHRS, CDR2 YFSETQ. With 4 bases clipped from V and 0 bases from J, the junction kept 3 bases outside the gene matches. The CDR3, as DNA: TGCGCCAGCAGCGACGGGACTAGCGGGAGCTCCTACAATGAGCAGTTCTTC. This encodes CASSDGTSGSSYNEQFF.

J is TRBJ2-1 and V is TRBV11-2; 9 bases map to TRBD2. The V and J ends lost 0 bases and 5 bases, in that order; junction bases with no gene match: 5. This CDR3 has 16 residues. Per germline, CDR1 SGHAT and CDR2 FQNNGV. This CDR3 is CASSLDRRLADNEQFF. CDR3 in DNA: TGTGCCAGCAGCTTAGATAGGAGACTAGCGGACAATGAGCAGTTCTTC.

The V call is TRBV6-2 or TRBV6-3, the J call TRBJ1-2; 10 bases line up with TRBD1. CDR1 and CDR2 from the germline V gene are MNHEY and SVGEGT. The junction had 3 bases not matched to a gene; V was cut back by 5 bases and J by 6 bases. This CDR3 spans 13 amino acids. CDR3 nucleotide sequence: TGTGCCAGCAGTCGACAGGGGGCGGATGGCTACACCTTC. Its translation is CASSRQGADGYTF.

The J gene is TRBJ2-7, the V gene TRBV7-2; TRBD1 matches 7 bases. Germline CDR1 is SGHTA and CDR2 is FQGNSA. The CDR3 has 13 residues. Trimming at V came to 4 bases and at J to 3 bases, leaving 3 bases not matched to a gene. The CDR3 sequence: CASSSRGFYEQYF. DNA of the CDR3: TGTGCCAGCAGCTCCAGGGGGTTCTACGAGCAGTACTTC.

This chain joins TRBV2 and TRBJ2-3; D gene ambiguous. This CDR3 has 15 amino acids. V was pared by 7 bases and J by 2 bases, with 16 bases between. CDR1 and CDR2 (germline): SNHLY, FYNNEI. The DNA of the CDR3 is TGTGCCAGCACGAGAGGAAACCCTAACACAGATACGCAGTATTTT. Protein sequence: CASTRGNPNTDTQYF.

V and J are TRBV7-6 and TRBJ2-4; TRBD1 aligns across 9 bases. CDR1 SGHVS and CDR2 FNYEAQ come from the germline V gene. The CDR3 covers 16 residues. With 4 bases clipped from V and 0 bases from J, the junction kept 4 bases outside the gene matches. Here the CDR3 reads CASSSGQGIAKNIQYF. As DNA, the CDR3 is TGTGCCAGCAGCTCAGGACAGGGGATAGCCAAAAACATTCAGTACTTC.

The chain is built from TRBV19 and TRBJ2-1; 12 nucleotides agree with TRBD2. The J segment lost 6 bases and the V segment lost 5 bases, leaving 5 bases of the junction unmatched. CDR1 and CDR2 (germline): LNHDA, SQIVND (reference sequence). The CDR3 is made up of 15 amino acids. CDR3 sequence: CASSPSGRAFNEQFF. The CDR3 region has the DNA TGTGCCAGTAGTCCTAGCGGGAGGGCCTTCAATGAGCAGTTCTTC.

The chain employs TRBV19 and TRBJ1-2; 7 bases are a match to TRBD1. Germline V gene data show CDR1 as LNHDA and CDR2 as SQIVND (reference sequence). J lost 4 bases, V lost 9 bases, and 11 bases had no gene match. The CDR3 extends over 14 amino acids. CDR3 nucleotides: TGTGCCAGCAGGACAGCACAGGGGATCTATGGCTACACCTTC. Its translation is CASRTAQGIYGYTF.

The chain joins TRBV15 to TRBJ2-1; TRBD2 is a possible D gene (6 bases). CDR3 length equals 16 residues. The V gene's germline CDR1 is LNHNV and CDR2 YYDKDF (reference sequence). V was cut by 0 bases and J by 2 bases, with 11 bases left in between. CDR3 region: CATSRDRGVAYNEQFF. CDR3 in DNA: TGTGCCACCAGCAGAGATCGCGGGGTCGCCTACAATGAGCAGTTCTTC.

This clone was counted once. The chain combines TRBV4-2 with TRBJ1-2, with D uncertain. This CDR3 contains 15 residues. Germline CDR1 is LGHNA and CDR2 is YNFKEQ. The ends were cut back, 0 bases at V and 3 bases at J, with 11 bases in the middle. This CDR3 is CASSQERVADYGYTF. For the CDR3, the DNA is TGTGCCAGCAGCCAAGAAAGGGTAGCGGACTATGGCTACACCTTC.

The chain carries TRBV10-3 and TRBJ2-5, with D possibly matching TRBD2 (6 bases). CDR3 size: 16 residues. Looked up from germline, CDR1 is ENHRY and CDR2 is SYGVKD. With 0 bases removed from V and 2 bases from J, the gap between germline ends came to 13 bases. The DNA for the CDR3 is TGTGCCATCAGTGAGTCGATGCTAGCGACACAAGAGACCCAGTACTTC. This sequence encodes CAISESMLATQETQYF.

CDR3 loop: CASSARDRGSTDTQYF. CDR3 in DNA: TGTGCCAGCAGCGCGAGGGACAGGGGAAGCACAGATACGCAGTATTTT. The J gene is TRBJ2-3, the V gene TRBV9; 10 nucleotides agree with TRBD1. Germline V gives CDR1 SGDLS, CDR2 YYNGEE. CDR3 size: 16 residues. After removal of 3 bases from V and 0 bases from J, the junction contained 4 bases not matched to a gene.

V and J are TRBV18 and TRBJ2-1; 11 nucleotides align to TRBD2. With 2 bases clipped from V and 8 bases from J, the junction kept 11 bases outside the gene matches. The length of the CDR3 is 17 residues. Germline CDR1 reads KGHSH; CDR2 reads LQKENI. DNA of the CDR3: TGTGCCAGCTCACCAACTTTAGCGGGAGGGACGGGGGATGAGCAGTTCTTC. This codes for CASSPTLAGGTGDEQFF.

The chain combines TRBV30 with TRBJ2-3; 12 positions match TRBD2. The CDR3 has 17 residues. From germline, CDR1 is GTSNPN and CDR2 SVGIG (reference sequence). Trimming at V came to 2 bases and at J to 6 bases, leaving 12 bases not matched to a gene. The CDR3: CAWSFGSSGRAVDTQYF. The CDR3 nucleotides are TGTGCCTGGAGTTTTGGATCTAGCGGGAGGGCCGTGGATACGCAGTATTTT.

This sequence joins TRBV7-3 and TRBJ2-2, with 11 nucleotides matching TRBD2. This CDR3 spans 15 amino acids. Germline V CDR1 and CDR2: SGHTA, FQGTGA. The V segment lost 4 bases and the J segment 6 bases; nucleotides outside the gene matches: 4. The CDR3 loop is CASSYTSGSSGELFF. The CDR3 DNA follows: TGTGCCAGCAGCTATACTAGCGGGAGTTCCGGGGAGCTGTTTTTT.

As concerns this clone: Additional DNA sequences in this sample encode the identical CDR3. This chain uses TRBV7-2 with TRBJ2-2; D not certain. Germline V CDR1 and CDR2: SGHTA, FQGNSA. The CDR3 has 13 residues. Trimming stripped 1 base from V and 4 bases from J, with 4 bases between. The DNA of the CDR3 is TGTGCCAGCAGCTTAGGAGGCACCGGGGAGCTGTTTTTT. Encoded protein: CASSLGGTGELFF. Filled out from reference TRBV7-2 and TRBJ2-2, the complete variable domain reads GAGVSQSPSNKVTEKGKDVELRCDPISGHTALYWYRQSLGQGLEFLIYFQGNSAPDKSGLPSDRFSAERTGGSVSTLTIQRTQQEDSAVYLCASSLGGTGELFFGEGSRLTVL.

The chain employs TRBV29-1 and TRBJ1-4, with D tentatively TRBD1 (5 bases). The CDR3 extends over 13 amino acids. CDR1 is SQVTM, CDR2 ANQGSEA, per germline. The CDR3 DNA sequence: TGCAACCACTCGGCAGGGCGGATTGAAAAACTGTTTTTT. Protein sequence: CNHSAGRIEKLFF.

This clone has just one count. The CDR3 DNA reads TGCGCCAGCAGCTTTATGGGGGGGTTCACAGATACGCAGTATTTT. The encoded protein is CASSFMGGFTDTQYF. The rearrangement joins TRBV5-1 to TRBJ2-3, with 7 bases matching TRBD2. The ends lost 2 bases at V and 2 bases at J; junction bases unmatched: 5. Germline CDR1 and CDR2: SGHRS and YFSETQ. There are 15 residues in the CDR3. Together with reference TRBV5-1 and TRBJ2-3, the CDR3 gives the full variable domain: KAGVTQTPRYLIKTRGQQVTLSCSPISGHRSVSWYQQTPGQGLQFLFEYFSETQRNKGNFPGRFSGRQFSNSRSEMNVSTLELGDSALYLCASSFMGGFTDTQYFGPGTRLTVL.

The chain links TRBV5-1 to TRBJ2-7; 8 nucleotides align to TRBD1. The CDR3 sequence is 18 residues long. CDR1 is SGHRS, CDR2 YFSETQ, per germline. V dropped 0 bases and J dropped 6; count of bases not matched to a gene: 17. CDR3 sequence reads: CASSLDWRRVDRGGEQYF. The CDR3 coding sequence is TGCGCCAGCAGCTTGGATTGGCGGAGAGTCGACAGGGGTGGCGAGCAGTACTTC.

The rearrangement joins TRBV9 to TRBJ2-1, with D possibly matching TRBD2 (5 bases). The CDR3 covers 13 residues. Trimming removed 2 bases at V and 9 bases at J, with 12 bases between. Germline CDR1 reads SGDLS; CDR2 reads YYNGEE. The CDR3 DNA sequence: TGTGCCAGCAGCGTTGTAGCTAGCACTGAGCAGTTCTTC. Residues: CASSVVASTEQFF.

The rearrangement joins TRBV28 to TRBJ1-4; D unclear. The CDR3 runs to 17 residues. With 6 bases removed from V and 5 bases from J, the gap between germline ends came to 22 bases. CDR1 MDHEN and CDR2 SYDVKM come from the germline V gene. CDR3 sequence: CASSRRLVAGQNEKLFF. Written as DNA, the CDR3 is TGTGCCAGCAGCCGGAGGCTGGTGGCAGGCCAAAATGAAAAACTGTTTTTT.

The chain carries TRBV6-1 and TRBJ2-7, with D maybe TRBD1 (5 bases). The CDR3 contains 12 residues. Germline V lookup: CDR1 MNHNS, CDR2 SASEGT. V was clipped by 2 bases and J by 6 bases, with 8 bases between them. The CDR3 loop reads CASSEQGSEQYF. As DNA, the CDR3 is TGTGCCAGCAGTGAACAGGGTAGCGAGCAGTACTTC.

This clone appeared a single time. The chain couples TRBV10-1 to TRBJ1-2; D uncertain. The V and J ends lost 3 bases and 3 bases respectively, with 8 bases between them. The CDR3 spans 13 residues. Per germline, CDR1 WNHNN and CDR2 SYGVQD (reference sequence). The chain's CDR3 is CASSEQKDYGYTF. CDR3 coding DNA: TGCGCCAGCAGTGAACAGAAAGACTATGGCTACACCTTC.

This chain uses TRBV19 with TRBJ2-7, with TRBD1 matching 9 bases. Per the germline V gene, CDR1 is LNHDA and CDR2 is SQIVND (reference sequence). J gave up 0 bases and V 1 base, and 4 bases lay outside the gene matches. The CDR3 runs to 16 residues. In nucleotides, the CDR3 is TGTGCCAGTAGTATAGGTCGGGACAGGGACTCCTACGAGCAGTACTTC. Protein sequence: CASSIGRDRDSYEQYF.

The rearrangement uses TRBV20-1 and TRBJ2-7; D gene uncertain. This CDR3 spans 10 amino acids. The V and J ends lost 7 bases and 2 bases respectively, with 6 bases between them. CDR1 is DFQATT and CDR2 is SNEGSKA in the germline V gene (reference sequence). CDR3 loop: CSVKTYEQYF. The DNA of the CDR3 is TGCAGTGTAAAAACCTACGAGCAGTACTTC.

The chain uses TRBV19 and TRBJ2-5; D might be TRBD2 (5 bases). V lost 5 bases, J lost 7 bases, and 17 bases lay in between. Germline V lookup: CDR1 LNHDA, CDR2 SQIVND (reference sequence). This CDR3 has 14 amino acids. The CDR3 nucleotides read TGTGCCAGTAGTGACGGACGGGGAAGCAGGACCCAGTACTTC. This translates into CASSDGRGSRTQYF.

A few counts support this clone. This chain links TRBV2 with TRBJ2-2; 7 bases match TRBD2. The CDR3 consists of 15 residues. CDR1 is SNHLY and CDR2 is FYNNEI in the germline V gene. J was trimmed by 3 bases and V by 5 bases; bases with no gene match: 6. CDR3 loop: CASSTGTTHTGELFF. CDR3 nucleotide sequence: TGTGCCAGCAGTACTGGGACTACCCACACCGGGGAGCTGTTTTTT.

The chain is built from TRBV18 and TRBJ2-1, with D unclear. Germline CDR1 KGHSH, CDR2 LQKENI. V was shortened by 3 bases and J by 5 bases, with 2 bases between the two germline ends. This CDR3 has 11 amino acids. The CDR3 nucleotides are TGTGCCAGCTCACCTAACAATGAGCAGTTCTTC. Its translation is CASSPNNEQFF. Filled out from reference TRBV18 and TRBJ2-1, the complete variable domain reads NAGVMQNPRHLVRRRGQEARLRCSPMKGHSHVYWYRQLPEEGLKFMVYLQKENIIDESGMPKERFSAEFPKEGPSILRIQQVVRGDSAAYFCASSPNNEQFFGPGTRLTVL.

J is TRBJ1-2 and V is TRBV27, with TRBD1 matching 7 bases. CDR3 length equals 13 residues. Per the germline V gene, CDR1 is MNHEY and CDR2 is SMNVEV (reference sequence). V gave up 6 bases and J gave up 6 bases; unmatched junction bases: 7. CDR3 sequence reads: CASSRRQGDGYTF. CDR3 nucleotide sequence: TGTGCCAGCAGCCGGCGGCAGGGGGATGGCTACACCTTC.

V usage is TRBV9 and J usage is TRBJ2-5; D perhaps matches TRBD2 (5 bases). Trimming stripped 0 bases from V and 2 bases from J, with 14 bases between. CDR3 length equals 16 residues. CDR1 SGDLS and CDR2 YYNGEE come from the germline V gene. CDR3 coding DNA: TGTGCCAGCAGCGTAGCTCCGGGGTTGGGGCAAGAGACCCAGTACTTC. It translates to CASSVAPGLGQETQYF.